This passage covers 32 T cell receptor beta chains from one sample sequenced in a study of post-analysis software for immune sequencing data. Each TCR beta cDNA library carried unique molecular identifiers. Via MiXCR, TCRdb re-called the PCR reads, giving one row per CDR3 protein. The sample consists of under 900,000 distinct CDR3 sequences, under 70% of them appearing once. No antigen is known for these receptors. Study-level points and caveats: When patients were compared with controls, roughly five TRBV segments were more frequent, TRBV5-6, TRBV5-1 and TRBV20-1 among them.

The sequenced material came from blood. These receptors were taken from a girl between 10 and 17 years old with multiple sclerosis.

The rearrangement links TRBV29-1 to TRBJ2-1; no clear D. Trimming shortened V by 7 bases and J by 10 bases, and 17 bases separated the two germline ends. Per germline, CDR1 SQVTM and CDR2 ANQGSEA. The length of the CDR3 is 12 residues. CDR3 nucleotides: TGCAGCGCCATGCTCTTAGGTCCCGAGCAGTTCTTC. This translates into CSAMLLGPEQFF.

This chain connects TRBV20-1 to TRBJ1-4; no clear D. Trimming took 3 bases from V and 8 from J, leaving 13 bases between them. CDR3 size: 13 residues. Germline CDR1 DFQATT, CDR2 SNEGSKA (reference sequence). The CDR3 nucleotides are TGCAGTGCTAGTGTGCAGATAACCGAAAAACTGTTTTTT. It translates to CSASVQITEKLFF.

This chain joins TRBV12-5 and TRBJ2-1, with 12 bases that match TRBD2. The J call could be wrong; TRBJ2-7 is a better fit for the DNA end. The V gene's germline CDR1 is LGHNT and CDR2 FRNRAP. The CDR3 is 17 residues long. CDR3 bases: TGTGCTAGTAACGGACTAGCGGGAATGAGCTCCTACAATGAGCAGTACTTC. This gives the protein CASNGLAGMSSYNEQYF.

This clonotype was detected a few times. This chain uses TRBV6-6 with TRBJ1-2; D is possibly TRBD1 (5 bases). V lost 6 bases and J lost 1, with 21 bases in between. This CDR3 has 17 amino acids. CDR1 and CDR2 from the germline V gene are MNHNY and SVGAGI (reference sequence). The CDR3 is CASSPRVQGGVNYGYTF. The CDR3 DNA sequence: TGTGCCAGCAGCCCGCGGGTCCAGGGAGGGGTTAACTATGGCTACACCTTC.

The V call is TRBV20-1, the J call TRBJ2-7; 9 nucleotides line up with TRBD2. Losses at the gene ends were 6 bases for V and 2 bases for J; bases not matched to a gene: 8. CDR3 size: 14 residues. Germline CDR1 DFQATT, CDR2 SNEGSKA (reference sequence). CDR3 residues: CSAMSGGTPYEQYF. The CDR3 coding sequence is TGCAGTGCCATGAGCGGGGGGACGCCCTACGAGCAGTACTTC.

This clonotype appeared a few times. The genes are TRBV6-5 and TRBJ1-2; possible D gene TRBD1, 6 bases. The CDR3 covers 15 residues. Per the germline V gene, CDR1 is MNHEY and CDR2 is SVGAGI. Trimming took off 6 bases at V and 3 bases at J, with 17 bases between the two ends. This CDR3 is CASSRYRKGDYGYTF. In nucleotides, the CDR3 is TGTGCCAGCAGCCGTTACAGGAAGGGGGACTATGGCTACACCTTC.

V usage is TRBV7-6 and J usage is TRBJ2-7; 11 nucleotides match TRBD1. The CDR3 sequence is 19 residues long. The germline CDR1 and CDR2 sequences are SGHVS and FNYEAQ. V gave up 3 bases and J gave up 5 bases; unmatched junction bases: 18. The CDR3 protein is CASSFLGGQGGMRPDEQYF. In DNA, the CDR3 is TGTGCCAGCAGCTTTTTGGGGGGACAGGGGGGTATGCGTCCCGACGAGCAGTACTTC.

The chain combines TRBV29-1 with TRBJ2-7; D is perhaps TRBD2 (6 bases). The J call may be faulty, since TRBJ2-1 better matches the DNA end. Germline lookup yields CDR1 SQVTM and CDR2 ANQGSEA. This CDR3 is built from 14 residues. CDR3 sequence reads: CSVEYSGPYNEQFF. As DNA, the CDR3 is TGCAGCGTTGAATATAGCGGCCCCTACAATGAGCAGTTCTTC.

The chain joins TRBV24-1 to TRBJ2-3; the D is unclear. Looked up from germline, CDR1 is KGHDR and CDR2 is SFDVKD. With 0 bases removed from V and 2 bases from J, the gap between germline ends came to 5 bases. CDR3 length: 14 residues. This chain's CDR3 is CATSDLANTDTQYF. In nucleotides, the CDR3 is TGTGCCACCAGTGATTTGGCCAACACAGATACGCAGTATTTT.

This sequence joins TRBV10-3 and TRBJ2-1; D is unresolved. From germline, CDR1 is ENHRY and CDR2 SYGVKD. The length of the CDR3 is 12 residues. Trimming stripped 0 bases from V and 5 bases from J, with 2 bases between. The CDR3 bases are TGTGCCATCAGTGAGTCTAACAATGAGCAGTTCTTC. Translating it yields CAISESNNEQFF.

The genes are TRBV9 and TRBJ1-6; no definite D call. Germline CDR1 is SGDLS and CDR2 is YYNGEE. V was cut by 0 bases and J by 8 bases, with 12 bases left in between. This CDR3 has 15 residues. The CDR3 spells CASSVGVFSYSPLHF. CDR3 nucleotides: TGTGCCAGCAGCGTAGGGGTGTTTTCCTATTCACCCCTCCACTTT.

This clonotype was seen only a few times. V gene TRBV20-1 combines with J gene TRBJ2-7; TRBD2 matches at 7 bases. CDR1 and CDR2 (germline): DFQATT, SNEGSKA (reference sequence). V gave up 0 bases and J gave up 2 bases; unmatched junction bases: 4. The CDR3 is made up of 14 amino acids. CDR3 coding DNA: TGCAGTGCTAGAGATATAGCGGGTACCTACGAGCAGTACTTC. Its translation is CSARDIAGTYEQYF.

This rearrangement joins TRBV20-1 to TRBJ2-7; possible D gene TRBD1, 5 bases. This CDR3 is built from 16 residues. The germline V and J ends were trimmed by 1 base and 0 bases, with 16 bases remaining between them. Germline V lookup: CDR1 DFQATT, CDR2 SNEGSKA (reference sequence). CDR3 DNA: TGCAGTGCTAGAGTAGGGGCAGGCGCCCCCTCCTACGAGCAGTACTTC. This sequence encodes CSARVGAGAPSYEQYF.

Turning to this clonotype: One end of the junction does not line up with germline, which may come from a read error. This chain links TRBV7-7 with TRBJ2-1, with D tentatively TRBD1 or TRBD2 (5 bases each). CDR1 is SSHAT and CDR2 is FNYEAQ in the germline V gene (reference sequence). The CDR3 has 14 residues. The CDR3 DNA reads TGTGCTAGCAGCCCCGGGACCCCGGGCAATGAGCAGTTCTTC. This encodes CASSPGTPGNEQFF.

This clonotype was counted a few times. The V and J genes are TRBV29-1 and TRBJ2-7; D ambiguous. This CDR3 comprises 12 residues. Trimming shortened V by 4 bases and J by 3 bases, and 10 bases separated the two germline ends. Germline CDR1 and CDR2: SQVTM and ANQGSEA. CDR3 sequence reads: CSVGPNLYEQYF. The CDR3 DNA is TGCAGCGTTGGCCCGAACCTCTACGAGCAGTACTTC.

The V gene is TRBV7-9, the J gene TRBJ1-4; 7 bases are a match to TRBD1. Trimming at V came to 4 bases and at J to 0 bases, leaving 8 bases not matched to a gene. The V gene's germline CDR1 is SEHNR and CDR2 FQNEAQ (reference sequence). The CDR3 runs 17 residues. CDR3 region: CASSSGQDSTTNEKLFF. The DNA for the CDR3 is TGTGCCAGCAGCTCCGGACAGGACTCAACAACTAATGAAAAACTGTTTTTT. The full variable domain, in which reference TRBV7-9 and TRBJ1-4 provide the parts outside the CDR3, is DTGVSQNPRHKITKRGQNVTFRCDPISEHNRLYWYRQTLGQGPEFLTYFQNEAQLEKSRLLSDRFSAERPKGSFSTLEIQRTEQGDSAMYLCASSSGQDSTTNEKLFFGSGTQLSVL.

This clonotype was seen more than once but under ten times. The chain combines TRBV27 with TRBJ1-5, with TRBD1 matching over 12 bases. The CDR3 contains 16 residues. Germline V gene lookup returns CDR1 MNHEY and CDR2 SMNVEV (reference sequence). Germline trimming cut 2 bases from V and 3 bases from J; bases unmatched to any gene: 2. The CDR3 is CASSLGTGGFNQPQHF. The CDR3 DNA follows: TGTGCCAGCAGTTTAGGGACAGGGGGCTTCAATCAGCCCCAGCATTTT.

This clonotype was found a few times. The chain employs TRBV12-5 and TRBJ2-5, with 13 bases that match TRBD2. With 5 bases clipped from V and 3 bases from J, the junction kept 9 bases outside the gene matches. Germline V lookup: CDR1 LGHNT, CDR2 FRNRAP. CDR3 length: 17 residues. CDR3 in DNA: TGTGCTAGTGGTCCCAGACTAGCGGGGGGTTCTAAAGAGACCCAGTACTTC. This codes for CASGPRLAGGSKETQYF.

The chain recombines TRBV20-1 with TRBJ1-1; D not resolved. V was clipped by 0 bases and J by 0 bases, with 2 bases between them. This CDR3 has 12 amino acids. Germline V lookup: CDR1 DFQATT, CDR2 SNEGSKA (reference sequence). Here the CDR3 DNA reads TGCAGTGCTAGAGAAGTGAACACTGAAGCTTTCTTT. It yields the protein CSAREVNTEAFF.

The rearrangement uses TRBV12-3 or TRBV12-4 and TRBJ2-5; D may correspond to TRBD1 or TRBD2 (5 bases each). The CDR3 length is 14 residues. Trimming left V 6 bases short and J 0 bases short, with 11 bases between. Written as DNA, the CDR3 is TGTGCCAGCAGCGGGGACGCATACCAAGAGACCCAGTACTTC. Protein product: CASSGDAYQETQYF.

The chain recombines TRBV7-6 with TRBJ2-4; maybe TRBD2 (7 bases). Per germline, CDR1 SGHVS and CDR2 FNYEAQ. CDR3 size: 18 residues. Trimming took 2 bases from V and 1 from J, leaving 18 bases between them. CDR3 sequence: CASSLSAGEGRAKNIQYF. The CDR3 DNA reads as TGTGCCAGCAGCTTATCGGCAGGGGAGGGAAGGGCCAAAAACATTCAGTACTTC.

The CDR3 spells CASSVQGGRANVLTF. As DNA, the CDR3 is TGTGCCAGCAGCGTACAGGGTGGCAGGGCCAACGTCCTGACTTTC. The gene calls are TRBV9 and TRBJ2-6, with D perhaps TRBD1 (5 bases). The CDR3 is 15 amino acids. Germline V gene sequence: CDR1 SGDLS, CDR2 YYNGEE. V lost 1 base and J 5 bases, leaving 10 bases between the germline ends.

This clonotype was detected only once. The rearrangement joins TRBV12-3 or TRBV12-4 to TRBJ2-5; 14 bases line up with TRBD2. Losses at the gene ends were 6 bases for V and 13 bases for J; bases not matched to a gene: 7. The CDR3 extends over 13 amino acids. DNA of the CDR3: TGTGCCAGCAGCTACGGGACTAGCGGGGGCGGGTACTTC. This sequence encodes CASSYGTSGGGYF.

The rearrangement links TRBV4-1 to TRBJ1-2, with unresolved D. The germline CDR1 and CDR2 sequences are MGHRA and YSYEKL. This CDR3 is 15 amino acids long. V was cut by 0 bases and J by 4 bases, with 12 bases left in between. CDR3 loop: CASSQDRPAGYGYTF. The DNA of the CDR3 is TGCGCCAGCAGCCAAGATCGGCCAGCAGGCTATGGCTACACCTTC.

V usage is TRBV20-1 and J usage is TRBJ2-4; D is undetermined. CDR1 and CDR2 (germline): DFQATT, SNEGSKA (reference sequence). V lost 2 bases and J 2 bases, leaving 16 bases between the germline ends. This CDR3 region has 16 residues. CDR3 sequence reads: CSARWTVGSPKNIQYF. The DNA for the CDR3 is TGCAGTGCTAGATGGACGGTGGGCAGCCCCAAAAACATTCAGTACTTC.

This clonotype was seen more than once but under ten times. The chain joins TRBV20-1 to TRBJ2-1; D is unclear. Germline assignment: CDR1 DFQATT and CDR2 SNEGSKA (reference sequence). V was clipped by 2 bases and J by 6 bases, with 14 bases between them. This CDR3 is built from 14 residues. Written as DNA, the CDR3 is TGCAGTGCTAGAAGGGCAGGCCGATCCAATGAGCAGTTCTTC. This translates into CSARRAGRSNEQFF.

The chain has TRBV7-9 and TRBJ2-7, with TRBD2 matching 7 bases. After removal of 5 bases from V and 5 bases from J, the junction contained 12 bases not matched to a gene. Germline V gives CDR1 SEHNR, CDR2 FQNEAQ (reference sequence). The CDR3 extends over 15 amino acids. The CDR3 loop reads CASSQRPGGSNEQYF. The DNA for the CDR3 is TGTGCCAGCAGCCAGAGGCCCGGCGGGAGCAACGAGCAGTACTTC.

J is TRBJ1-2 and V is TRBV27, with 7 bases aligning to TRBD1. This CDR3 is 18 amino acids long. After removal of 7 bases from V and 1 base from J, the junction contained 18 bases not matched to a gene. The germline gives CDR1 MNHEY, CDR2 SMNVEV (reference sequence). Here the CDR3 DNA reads TGTGCCAGCACGCCCACTCGTGCGATTACAGGGGTTAACTATGGCTACACCTTC. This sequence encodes CASTPTRAITGVNYGYTF.

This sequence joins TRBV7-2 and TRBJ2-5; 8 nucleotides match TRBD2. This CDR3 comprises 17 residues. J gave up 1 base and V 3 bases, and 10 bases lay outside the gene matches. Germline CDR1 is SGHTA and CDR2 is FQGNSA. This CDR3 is CASSFGGGTGAQETQYF. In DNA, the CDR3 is TGTGCCAGCAGCTTTGGCGGGGGGACGGGGGCCCAAGAGACCCAGTACTTC.

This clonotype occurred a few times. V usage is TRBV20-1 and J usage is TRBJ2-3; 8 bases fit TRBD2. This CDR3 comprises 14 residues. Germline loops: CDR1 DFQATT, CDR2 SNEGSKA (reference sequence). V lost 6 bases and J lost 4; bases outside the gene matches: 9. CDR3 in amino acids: CSARGGLPPDTQYF. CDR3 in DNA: TGCAGTGCCCGGGGGGGACTCCCACCAGATACGCAGTATTTT.

The CDR3 loop is CASSFISGRGDEQFF. The CDR3 nucleotides are TGTGCCAGCAGTTTTATCAGCGGGAGAGGGGATGAGCAGTTCTTC. The gene calls are TRBV27 and TRBJ2-1, with 8 positions matching TRBD2. The CDR3 has 15 residues. V shed 3 bases, J shed 8 bases, and the junction held 9 bases outside the gene matches. Germline assignment: CDR1 MNHEY and CDR2 SMNVEV (reference sequence).

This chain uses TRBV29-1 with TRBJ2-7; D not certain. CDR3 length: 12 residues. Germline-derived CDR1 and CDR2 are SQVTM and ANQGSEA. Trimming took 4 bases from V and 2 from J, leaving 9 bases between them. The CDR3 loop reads CSVGDTAYEQYF. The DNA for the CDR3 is TGCAGCGTTGGTGACACAGCCTACGAGCAGTACTTC.